These 24 T cell receptor beta chains were all obtained from the same sample, sequenced in a study of T-cell reconstitution after alpha-beta-depleted transplantation in children. Unique molecular identifiers were incorporated into the prepared TCRbeta library. TCRdb re-analysed the PCR reads in MiXCR, keeping a single row per CDR3 protein. The sample records about 490,000 distinct CDR3 sequences, roughly a tenth being singletons. This specimen consisted of PBMCs, obtained before TCRalphabeta/CD19-depleted stem cell transplant. The receptor set was obtained from a child under 10 years old with inherited bone marrow failure, due to receive a stem cell transplant.

This clonotype was observed many times. The J gene is TRBJ2-7, the V gene TRBV28, with 8 bases lining up with TRBD2. V was pared by 5 bases and J by 6 bases, with 9 bases of the junction left unmatched. CDR1 and CDR2 (germline): MDHEN, SYDVKM. CDR3 size: 14 residues. The CDR3 spells CASSPPGLVTEQYF. CDR3 DNA: TGTGCCAGCAGTCCGCCGGGACTAGTAACCGAGCAGTACTTC.

This clonotype has ten or more counts. The rearrangement links TRBV3-1 to TRBJ1-4, with a weak D call TRBD1 (6 bases). The CDR3 extends over 16 amino acids. V lost 1 base, J lost 5 bases, and 14 bases lay in between. Germline V gene data show CDR1 as LGHDT and CDR2 as YNNKEL (reference sequence). DNA for the CDR3: TGTGCCAGCAGCCAAGGAATAGGGGGGGCAAATGAAAAACTGTTTTTT. Translation gives CASSQGIGGANEKLFF.

This clonotype was seen ten or more times. The chain has TRBV5-1 and TRBJ2-7, with 9 bases aligning to TRBD1. The CDR3 spans 16 residues. Losses at the gene ends were 0 bases for V and 3 bases for J; bases not matched to a gene: 7. Germline loops: CDR1 SGHRS, CDR2 YFSETQ. The CDR3 protein is CASSLGTGAHYYEQYF. CDR3 DNA sequence: TGCGCCAGCAGCTTGGGGACAGGGGCCCACTACTACGAGCAGTACTTC.

V usage is TRBV4-1 and J usage is TRBJ1-5; D gene uncertain. CDR1 is MGHRA and CDR2 is YSYEKL in the germline V gene. This CDR3 spans 14 amino acids. V was trimmed by 1 base and J by 0 bases, leaving 4 bases between them. The CDR3 loop reads CASSQVGSNQPQHF. CDR3 sequence (DNA): TGCGCCAGCAGCCAAGTTGGTAGCAATCAGCCCCAGCATTTT.

Points on this clonotype: A read error may be the cause here, since a much bigger clone is one base away. The chain has TRBV12-3 or TRBV12-4 and TRBJ1-6, with D maybe TRBD1 (5 bases). With 2 bases removed from V and 7 bases from J, the gap between germline ends came to 18 bases. The CDR3 totals 17 residues. The CDR3 bases are TGTGCCAGCAGTTTAAAGCCGCCGGGACGGGAAAATTCACCCCTCCACTTT. It is translated as CASSLKPPGRENSPLHF.

The chain joins TRBV6-5 to TRBJ2-7, with 7 bases lining up with TRBD2. Germline loops: CDR1 MNHEY, CDR2 SVGAGI. The CDR3 extends over 16 amino acids. V lost 2 bases to trimming and J lost 4 bases; unmatched junction nucleotides: 11. The CDR3 region has the DNA TGTGCCAGCAGTTACGCGCCCGGCGGGAGTAGGTACGAGCAGTACTTC. It specifies CASSYAPGGSRYEQYF.

Ten or more counts support this clonotype. This rearrangement joins TRBV4-3 to TRBJ2-1; TRBD2 matches at 13 bases. CDR1 is LGHNA and CDR2 is YSLEER in the germline V gene. Trimming at V came to 0 bases and at J to 8 bases, leaving 7 bases not matched to a gene. This CDR3 has 17 residues. The CDR3 region is CASSQERTSGSGDEQFF. In DNA form, the CDR3 reads TGCGCCAGCAGCCAAGAGAGGACTAGCGGGAGTGGCGATGAGCAGTTCTTC.

With regard to this clonotype: A much larger clone lies a single base off, so this may be a read error. The gene calls are TRBV5-1 and TRBJ2-5; TRBD1 might be the D (6 bases). The V end lost 0 bases, the J end lost 4 bases, and 13 bases lay between the germline ends. This CDR3 comprises 15 residues. Germline CDR1 reads SGHRS; CDR2 reads YFSETQ. CDR3 loop: CASSLGHLRGETQYF. In DNA, the CDR3 is TGCGCCAGCAGCTTGGGACATCTCAGGGGAGAGACCCAGTACTTC.

This clonotype was counted at least ten times. V usage is TRBV7-2 and J usage is TRBJ2-7; TRBD1 might be the D (5 bases). The germline gives CDR1 SGHTA, CDR2 FQGNSA. Trimming removed 0 bases at V and 3 bases at J, with 15 bases between. This CDR3 has 16 residues. The CDR3 bases are TGTGCCAGCAGCTTAGCAGGGGCGAAGCACTACTACGAGCAGTACTTC. Amino acid sequence: CASSLAGAKHYYEQYF.

This clonotype was recorded at least ten times. The V and J genes are TRBV12-3 or TRBV12-4 and TRBJ2-1; 11 nucleotides agree with TRBD2. This CDR3 region has 16 residues. Trimming cost V 7 bases and J 6 bases; bases outside gene matches: 11. The CDR3 DNA reads TGTGCCAGCACCAACTCTTTCGGGACTAGCGGCAATGAGCAGTTCTTC. Protein: CASTNSFGTSGNEQFF.

This clonotype appeared a few times. CDR3 sequence reads: CASSFWGGEETQYF. The CDR3 DNA reads as TGTGCCAGCAGTTTTTGGGGGGGAGAAGAGACCCAGTACTTC. The chain combines TRBV12-3 or TRBV12-4 with TRBJ2-5, with TRBD2 identical over 7 bases. This CDR3 region has 14 residues. V was clipped by 3 bases and J by 3 bases; unmatched bases: 4.

This clonotype has ten or more counts. The chain has TRBV10-3 and TRBJ2-7, with 8 nucleotides matching TRBD1. With 7 bases clipped from V and 0 bases from J, the junction kept 5 bases outside the gene matches. The CDR3 runs to 14 residues. The germline gives CDR1 ENHRY, CDR2 SYGVKD. DNA of the CDR3: TGTGCCATCAAGGGGACAGGAAGCTCCTACGAGCAGTACTTC. Translation gives CAIKGTGSSYEQYF.

The CDR3 spells CASSTLSGRAGEQFF. The DNA of the CDR3 is TGTGCCAGCAGCACCCTTAGCGGGAGGGCCGGCGAGCAGTTCTTC. V usage is TRBV28 and J usage is TRBJ2-1; TRBD2 matches 11 bases. J lost 10 bases, V lost 6 bases, and 11 bases had no gene match. This CDR3 comprises 15 residues. The germline gives CDR1 MDHEN, CDR2 SYDVKM.

V gene TRBV2 combines with J gene TRBJ2-2; unclear D gene. This CDR3 has 13 residues. V lost 5 bases and J 4 bases, leaving 8 bases between the germline ends. Germline V lookup: CDR1 SNHLY, CDR2 FYNNEI. DNA for the CDR3: TGTGCCAGCAGTCGAGAGATCACCGGGGAGCTGTTTTTT. This translates into CASSREITGELFF.

This clonotype came up many times. The chain links TRBV11-2 to TRBJ1-2, with D uncertain. This CDR3 has 13 amino acids. Germline values: CDR1 SGHAT, CDR2 FQNNGV. The V and J ends lost 3 bases and 4 bases respectively, with 9 bases between them. CDR3 residues: CASSLEGIYGYTF. In nucleotides, the CDR3 is TGTGCCAGCAGCTTGGAAGGGATCTATGGCTACACCTTC.

This chain connects TRBV7-2 to TRBJ2-2; 13 bases are shared with TRBD2. Germline trimming cut 3 bases from V and 3 bases from J; bases unmatched to any gene: 10. The length of the CDR3 is 19 residues. CDR1 and CDR2 (germline): SGHTA, FQGNSA. CDR3 in DNA: TGTGCCAGCAGCTTGTACCCGCTACTAGCGGGAGGGGACACCGGGGAGCTGTTTTTT. This gives the protein CASSLYPLLAGGDTGELFF.

Many counts were recorded for this clonotype. The chain is built from TRBV5-6 and TRBJ2-7; tentatively, D is TRBD1 (6 bases). Trimming shortened V by 3 bases and J by 5 bases, and 12 bases separated the two germline ends. The CDR3 length is 13 residues. Germline V gene data show CDR1 as SGHDT and CDR2 as YYEEEE. For the CDR3, the DNA is TGTGCCAGCAGCTATGGACAGAAAGACGAGCAGTACTTC. Encoded protein: CASSYGQKDEQYF.

In this sample, this clonotype turned up many times. The chain carries TRBV20-1 and TRBJ1-1; D ambiguous. Germline CDR1 and CDR2: DFQATT and SNEGSKA (reference sequence). Trimming removed 3 bases at V and 1 base at J, with 9 bases between. The CDR3 has 13 amino acids. The CDR3 spells CSARRGPNTEAFF. The CDR3 DNA follows: TGCAGTGCTAGGCGGGGTCCGAACACTGAAGCTTTCTTT.

This clonotype was found many times. The chain recombines TRBV5-1 with TRBJ2-1; 11 bases align to TRBD2. Trimming at V came to 0 bases and at J to 1 base, leaving 3 bases not matched to a gene. The CDR3 contains 17 residues. Germline V lookup: CDR1 SGHRS, CDR2 YFSETQ. The CDR3 DNA reads TGCGCCAGCAGCTTGGCTGGGACTAGCGGATCCTACAATGAGCAGTTCTTC. Residues: CASSLAGTSGSYNEQFF.

In its sample, this clonotype was seen many times. The rearrangement joins TRBV11-2 to TRBJ2-7; D may be TRBD2 (6 bases). The CDR3 runs 15 residues. Germline V CDR1 and CDR2: SGHAT, FQNNGV. V was trimmed by 1 base and J by 3 bases, leaving 13 bases between them. The CDR3 protein is CASSLVGSGLYEQYF. CDR3 nucleotides: TGTGCCAGCAGCTTAGTTGGTAGCGGACTCTACGAGCAGTACTTC.

The rearrangement uses TRBV4-3 and TRBJ2-3; TRBD2 agrees at 7 bases. CDR3 length: 15 residues. Trimming removed 1 base from V and 2 bases from J; junction bases left unmatched: 3. The germline V gene encodes CDR1 LGHNA and CDR2 YSLEER. The CDR3 protein is CASSQVAGDTDTQYF. Here the CDR3 DNA reads TGCGCCAGCAGCCAAGTTGCGGGAGACACAGATACGCAGTATTTT.

This clonotype was recorded many times. The chain employs TRBV12-3 or TRBV12-4 and TRBJ2-7; TRBD2 matches at 10 bases. This CDR3 has 17 residues. Losses at the gene ends were 5 bases for V and 2 bases for J; bases not matched to a gene: 12. The DNA for the CDR3 is TGTGCCAGCAGTCCCAATTGGAGCGGGAGGGCTACCTACGAGCAGTACTTC. It specifies CASSPNWSGRATYEQYF.

The V gene is TRBV6-2 or TRBV6-3, the J gene TRBJ2-3; D remains ambiguous. V lost 7 bases to trimming and J lost 6 bases, with 14 bases between them. The CDR3 loop spans 13 amino acids. The germline V gene encodes CDR1 MNHEY and CDR2 SVGEGT. This CDR3 is CASISDFLDTQYF. CDR3 nucleotide sequence: TGTGCCAGCATCTCGGATTTCCTCGATACGCAGTATTTT.

The table lists this clonotype with many counts. The chain uses TRBV27 and TRBJ2-1, with 15 bases matching TRBD2. Germline V gene sequence: CDR1 MNHEY, CDR2 SMNVEV (reference sequence). The CDR3 runs 16 residues. The V gene end was trimmed by 5 bases and the J gene end by 12 bases; junction bases not matched to a gene: 11. Written as DNA, the CDR3 is TGTGCCAGCAGTCCACCCCCCGGACTAGCGGGAGGGGGGCAGTTCTTC. Encoded protein: CASSPPPGLAGGGQFF.